The 8 T cell receptor beta chains below were found in one sample sequenced in a study of blood T cells in healthy people across ages. Primed by a sample-barcoded 5' primer and a J-beta primer mix, a second PCR proceeded for 7 to 11 cycles. TCRdb redid the calling of the 5' RACE reads with MiXCR, one entry per CDR3 protein. The sample records some 690,000 distinct CDR3 sequences, over 20% being singletons. The sample consisted of blood. These receptors came from an older man in good health.

The V call is TRBV4-1, the J call TRBJ1-1; tentatively, D is TRBD1 (6 bases). Germline CDR1 and CDR2: MGHRA and YSYEKL. CDR3 length: 15 residues. Trimming took off 6 bases at V and 1 base at J, with 15 bases between the two ends. CDR3 amino acids: CASRFEQGRNTEAFF. For the CDR3, the DNA is TGCGCCAGCAGGTTCGAACAGGGAAGGAACACTGAAGCTTTCTTT.

V gene TRBV20-1 combines with J gene TRBJ1-1, with D hard to call. Germline V gene lookup returns CDR1 DFQATT and CDR2 SNEGSKA (reference sequence). This CDR3 is 11 amino acids long. Trimming left V 4 bases short and J 4 bases short, with 7 bases between. CDR3 nucleotides: TGCAGTGCTAAATGGAGCACTGAAGCTTTCTTT. Its protein product is CSAKWSTEAFF.

This clonotype has only a few counts. The genes are TRBV4-1 and TRBJ2-7, with D tentatively TRBD1 (6 bases). V was pared by 7 bases and J by 3 bases, with 19 bases between. The germline V gene has CDR1 MGHRA and CDR2 YSYEKL. The CDR3 contains 15 residues. The CDR3 spells CASNNPPAGVYEQYF. The CDR3 DNA is TGCGCCAGCAATAATCCTCCGGCAGGGGTCTACGAGCAGTACTTC.

As DNA, the CDR3 is TGCAGTGCTAGGCGCAGGGGGCAAGTGTGGGACATTCAGTACTTC. Translated: CSARRRGQVWDIQYF. The V and J genes are TRBV20-1 and TRBJ2-4, with 8 positions matching TRBD1. The length of the CDR3 is 15 residues. Per germline, CDR1 DFQATT and CDR2 SNEGSKA (reference sequence). With 3 bases clipped from V and 8 bases from J, the junction kept 12 bases outside the gene matches.

The J gene is TRBJ2-2, the V gene TRBV7-2; no definite D call. V was shortened by 4 bases and J by 5 bases, with 11 bases between the two germline ends. Per the germline V gene, CDR1 is SGHTA and CDR2 is FQGNSA. The length of the CDR3 is 14 residues. The CDR3 is CASSSTMGTGELFF. As DNA, the CDR3 is TGTGCCAGCAGCTCCACGATGGGGACCGGGGAGCTGTTTTTT.

This clonotype was detected a few times. V is TRBV27 and J is TRBJ2-1; TRBD2 aligns across 9 bases. V shed 8 bases and J 8 bases; nucleotides not matched to a gene: 7. The length of the CDR3 is 13 residues. Germline CDR1 reads MNHEY; CDR2 reads SMNVEV (reference sequence). The CDR3 loop reads CASLARTSDEQFF. In DNA form, the CDR3 reads TGTGCCAGCCTGGCCAGGACTAGCGATGAGCAGTTCTTC.

This clonotype was seen a handful of times. V gene TRBV6-5 combines with J gene TRBJ2-3; TRBD2 might be the D (6 bases). Germline V lookup: CDR1 MNHEY, CDR2 SVGAGI. Trimming left V 4 bases short and J 5 bases short, with 22 bases between. The CDR3 has 17 residues. The DNA of the CDR3 is TGTGCCAGCAGTTTACTGGGGGGTTTCCTTAGAGGAGATACGCAGTATTTT. It yields the protein CASSLLGGFLRGDTQYF.

The chain is built from TRBV11-2 and TRBJ2-2; TRBD2 aligns across 13 bases. The CDR3 loop spans 15 amino acids. The trim removed 11 bases at V and 7 bases at J, leaving 10 bases unmatched. Germline-derived CDR1 and CDR2 are SGHAT and FQNNGV. CDR3 sequence reads: CAGRLAGGVDGELFF. The CDR3 coding sequence is TGTGCCGGAAGACTAGCGGGAGGTGTGGACGGGGAGCTGTTTTTT.